The 19 T cell receptor beta chains below were found in one sample sequenced in a study of vaccination effects on CD4 cells after COVID-19 (dated by TCRdb to the early 2020s). In the ViraFEST assay, PBMC were stimulated with viral peptide pools, and antigen-specific CD4+ T cell clonotypes were then identified by expansion using TCR sequencing. After around 10 days of culture, CD4+ T cells were isolated with the EasySep CD4+ T cell isolation kit. Each participant received two doses of an mRNA SARS-CoV-2 vaccine, either BNT162b2 or mRNA-1273. No antigen is known for these receptors. The library was obtained by the immunoSEQ multiplex PCR assay. The table was pulled from immuneACCESS by TCRdb, which kept in-frame rearrangements only. Such tables lose some clones; where checked, under half of the loss comes from unresolved V genes, and the rest has no known cause. This sample gives some 30,000 clones in total; 55% to 70% of them show up just once. The ten largest clonotypes hold around 9% of the sample.

This specimen was CD4+ T cells from PBMCs cultured with SARS-CoV-2 spike peptides, taken after COVID-19 vaccination. Read against the paper, the sample's cell subset or site label means: SARS-CoV-2 spike overlapping peptide pool stimulation. The receptor source for this set is a human donor who received a COVID-19 vaccine.

This chain joins TRBV5-1 and TRBJ2-1; 13 positions match TRBD2. J was trimmed by 0 bases and V by 4 bases; bases with no gene match: 4. The germline CDR1 and CDR2 sequences are SGHRS and YFSETQ. The CDR3 extends over 17 amino acids. This CDR3 reads CASSPGLAGASYNEQFF. In DNA form, the CDR3 reads TGCGCCAGCAGCCCAGGACTAGCGGGAGCCTCCTACAATGAGCAGTTCTTC.

The V call is TRBV9, the J call TRBJ2-5; the match to TRBD2 covers 13 bases. Losses at the gene ends were 3 bases for V and 2 bases for J; bases not matched to a gene: 7. The CDR3 contains 17 residues. The V gene's germline CDR1 is SGDLS and CDR2 YYNGEE. The CDR3 region is CASSATGLAGAQETQYF. The CDR3 nucleotides read TGTGCCAGCAGCGCGACCGGACTAGCGGGAGCGCAAGAGACCCAGTACTTC.

This clone was counted between two and nine times. The chain is built from TRBV27 and TRBJ1-3, with no clear D. This CDR3 has 15 amino acids. V was trimmed by 1 base and J by 2 bases, leaving 9 bases between them. Germline-derived CDR1 and CDR2 are MNHEY and SMNVEV (reference sequence). CDR3 in DNA: TGTGCCAGCAGTTTATACGGAAGCACTGGAAACACCATATATTTT. Translation gives CASSLYGSTGNTIYF.

The rearrangement uses TRBV6-6 and TRBJ1-2; no reliable D call. The CDR3 is 13 amino acids. V lost 4 bases and J lost 5, with 11 bases in between. Per germline, CDR1 MNHNY and CDR2 SVGAGI (reference sequence). The CDR3 sequence is CASSSVRRYGYTF. The DNA of the CDR3 is TGTGCCAGCAGTTCGGTCAGGAGATATGGCTACACCTTC.

The table lists this clone with a few counts. V and J are TRBV2 and TRBJ1-2; 8 bases align to TRBD1. Trimming cost V 5 bases and J 5 bases; bases outside gene matches: 7. The germline CDR1 and CDR2 sequences are SNHLY and FYNNEI. The CDR3 contains 14 residues. CDR3 protein: CASSSGQAGYGYTF. CDR3 in DNA: TGTGCCAGCAGTTCGGGACAGGCTGGGTATGGCTACACCTTC.

This clone has more than one count but fewer than ten. The chain uses TRBV2 and TRBJ1-1, with D perhaps matching TRBD1 (5 bases). The V gene lost 4 bases and the J gene lost 10 bases, with 16 bases spanning the gap. This CDR3 contains 13 residues. The germline CDR1 and CDR2 sequences are SNHLY and FYNNEI. Here the CDR3 reads CASSVGEVLGAFF. CDR3 coding DNA: TGTGCCAGCAGTGTAGGGGAAGTGTTGGGAGCTTTCTTT. The full variable domain, in which reference TRBV2 and TRBJ1-1 provide the parts outside the CDR3, is EPEVTQTPSHQVTQMGQEVILRCVPISNHLYFYWYRQILGQKVEFLVSFYNNEISEKSEIFDDQFSVERPDGSNFTLKIRSTKLEDSAMYFCASSVGEVLGAFFGQGTRLTVV.

CDR3 residues: CASSWGSSSYNEQFF. In DNA, the CDR3 is TGTGCCAGCAGTTGGGGATCCAGCTCCTACAATGAGCAGTTCTTC. The V gene is TRBV6-5, the J gene TRBJ2-1; D not certain. With 4 bases removed from V and 0 bases from J, the gap between germline ends came to 10 bases. This CDR3 is 15 amino acids long. CDR1 and CDR2 from the germline V gene are MNHEY and SVGAGI.

J is TRBJ1-6 and V is TRBV6-5, with a tentative D call TRBD1 (6 bases). The CDR3 length is 15 residues. Trimming took off 7 bases at V and 9 bases at J, with 19 bases between the two ends. Germline V CDR1 and CDR2: MNHEY, SVGAGI. CDR3 sequence (DNA): TGTGCCAGCACTATGACAGGCTTACTAACTTCACCCCTCCACTTT. Translated, it gives CASTMTGLLTSPLHF.

The chain joins TRBV7-2 to TRBJ1-5, with D unresolved. Germline values: CDR1 SGHTA, CDR2 FQGNSA. The V end lost 3 bases, the J end lost 8 bases, and 8 bases lay between the germline ends. The CDR3 runs to 12 residues. CDR3 amino acids: CASSFDSEPQHF. DNA for the CDR3: TGTGCCAGCAGCTTTGATAGTGAGCCCCAGCATTTT. Filled out from reference TRBV7-2 and TRBJ1-5, the complete variable domain reads GAGVSQSPSNKVTEKGKDVELRCDPISGHTALYWYRQSLGQGLEFLIYFQGNSAPDKSGLPSDRFSAERTGGSVSTLTIQRTQQEDSAVYLCASSFDSEPQHFGDGTRLSIL.

This clone was recorded a few times. The chain employs TRBV9 and TRBJ2-4; 8 bases line up with TRBD1. With 0 bases clipped from V and 10 bases from J, the junction kept 6 bases outside the gene matches. This CDR3 is 14 amino acids long. Germline V CDR1 and CDR2: SGDLS, YYNGEE. The CDR3 spells CASSVEGQAQIQYF. The CDR3 DNA reads as TGTGCCAGCAGCGTAGAGGGACAGGCGCAGATTCAGTACTTC.

The rearrangement joins TRBV3-1 (or the pseudogene TRBV3-2) to TRBJ1-4; tentatively, D is TRBD1 (6 bases). Germline V lookup: CDR1 LGHDT, CDR2 YNNKEL (reference sequence). The V end was cut by 2 bases, the J end by 7 bases, with 14 bases between. CDR3 length equals 15 residues. The CDR3 bases are TGTGCCAGCAGCCAATCAAGGCAGGGGTTTGAAAAACTGTTTTTT. Amino acids: CASSQSRQGFEKLFF.

The chain uses TRBV2 and TRBJ1-1, with D possibly being TRBD1 (5 bases). Per germline, CDR1 SNHLY and CDR2 FYNNEI. V dropped 4 bases and J dropped 1 base, with 7 bases sitting between them. The length of the CDR3 is 13 residues. The CDR3 DNA sequence: TGTGCCAGCAGTGGGCAGGGGAACACTGAAGCTTTCTTT. This codes for CASSGQGNTEAFF.

The chain joins TRBV18 to TRBJ2-5; no firm D call. Trimming left V 0 bases short and J 2 bases short, with 7 bases between. The germline gives CDR1 KGHSH, CDR2 LQKENI. The CDR3 is made up of 14 amino acids. The CDR3: CASSPPSLQETQYF. CDR3 DNA: TGTGCCAGCTCACCACCGAGTCTGCAAGAGACCCAGTACTTC.

This clone was seen only a few times. The genes are TRBV14 and TRBJ1-2; 8 bases fit TRBD1. This CDR3 region has 14 residues. CDR1 is SGHDN and CDR2 is FVKESK in the germline V gene. V was clipped by 3 bases and J by 9 bases; unmatched bases: 9. CDR3 in amino acids: CASSQHPRTGSYTF. The CDR3 nucleotides are TGTGCCAGCAGCCAGCATCCCCGGACAGGGAGCTACACCTTC. Supplemented by reference TRBV14 and TRBJ1-2, the full variable domain reads EAGVTQFPSHSVIEKGQTVTLRCDPISGHDNLYWYRRVMGKEIKFLLHFVKESKQDESGMPNNRFLAERTGGTYSTLKVQPAELEDSGVYFCASSQHPRTGSYTFGSGTRLTVV.

The chain uses TRBV24-1 and TRBJ2-5, with a possible D match to TRBD1 (6 bases). Germline CDR1 and CDR2: KGHDR and SFDVKD. V was pared by 9 bases and J by 5 bases, with 21 bases between. The CDR3 spans 15 residues. The CDR3 DNA reads TGTGCCACCTCATTCAGTCAGGGGTCCCAGGAGACCCAGTACTTC. Encoded protein: CATSFSQGSQETQYF.

The CDR3 nucleotides read TGTGCCAGCAGCTTGTCGGAACACTACGAGCAGTACTTC. Translating it yields CASSLSEHYEQYF. The V gene is TRBV5-4, the J gene TRBJ2-7; D gene uncertain. V was pared by 1 base and J by 3 bases, with 8 bases between. Germline V lookup: CDR1 SGHNT, CDR2 YYREEE (reference sequence). This CDR3 has 13 residues.

The chain couples TRBV2 to TRBJ2-7; TRBD1 might be the D (5 bases). This CDR3 comprises 13 residues. V was shortened by 4 bases and J by 4 bases, with 11 bases between the two germline ends. Germline lookup yields CDR1 SNHLY and CDR2 FYNNEI. CDR3 in amino acids: CASSVDSVYEQYF. The CDR3 region has the DNA TGTGCCAGCAGTGTAGACAGTGTATACGAGCAGTACTTC.

This chain links TRBV1 with TRBJ2-1; the table gives TRBD2 as D, unverified against the DNA. TRBV1 is a pseudogene. The CDR3 loop spans 20 amino acids. CDR3 bases: TGCACCAGCAGCCAAGATAGGGTGGGCCTCCAGCGGTACTCCTACAATGAGCAGTTCTTC. Protein product: CTSSQDRVGLQRYSYNEQFF.

This clone showed up just a few times. The rearrangement links TRBV10-3 to TRBJ1-5, with D tentatively TRBD1 (5 bases). The germline V gene has CDR1 ENHRY and CDR2 SYGVKD. This CDR3 has 13 amino acids. V dropped 6 bases and J dropped 5 bases, with 11 bases sitting between them. Here the CDR3 reads CAISRDRDQPQHF. The CDR3 region has the DNA TGTGCCATCAGCAGGGACCGCGATCAGCCCCAGCATTTT.